The present entry profiles one TCR beta chain with its context. The sample belongs to a study of blood T cell repertoires in COVID-19. On the study more broadly: Acute and convalescent COVID-19 samples came from the United States, Italy and Spain. Sources were T cells, B-cell-depleted T cells, or PBMCs; the material itself was cDNA or gDNA.

Patients from Seattle were sampled longitudinally, starting during active infection. Profiled with immunoSEQ multiplex PCR; TCRdb holds only in-frame clones, not every one. The data show roughly 350,000 clones, with more than 75% seen just once and under 11% held by the top ten. The origin of this receptor is a young woman with COVID-19, enrolled during active disease. Sequencing input: peripheral blood.

CDR3 nucleotide sequence: TGTGCCAGCAGCCGAGAAACAGGGCCCTACGAGCAGTACTTC. It specifies CASSRETGPYEQYF. This chain uses TRBV7-8 with TRBJ2-7; weak D call: TRBD1 (6 bases). The germline CDR1 and CDR2 sequences are SGHVS and FQNEAQ. The CDR3 contains 14 residues. The germline V and J ends were trimmed by 5 bases and 2 bases, with 13 bases remaining between them.